What follows are 14 T cell receptor beta chains derived from one specimen sequenced in a study of a mutant IDH1 vaccine in newly diagnosed glioma. Time point given: week 35, safety follow-up. Topical imiquimod was applied with each vaccine dose, which held 300 ug of mutant IDH1 20-mer peptide. No antigen is known for these receptors. This table comes from immunoSEQ multiplex PCR, and its TCRdb copy is limited to in-frame clones, with some not included. The sample comprises 40,000 to 55,000 clones, about 79% of which are singletons, and 9% to 15% rests with the top ten. The material sequenced was PBMCs, taken from a glioma patient whose treatment included an IDH1 peptide vaccine. Receptors originate from a man aged 35 to 55 with glioma.

The chain carries TRBV5-4 and TRBJ2-5; 9 nucleotides agree with TRBD2. This CDR3 is built from 14 residues. Trimming removed 4 bases from V and 4 bases from J; junction bases left unmatched: 5. The V gene's germline CDR1 is SGHNT and CDR2 YYREEE (reference sequence). The CDR3 sequence is CASSNSGSRETQYF. As DNA, the CDR3 is TGTGCCAGCAGCAATAGCGGGAGCCGAGAGACCCAGTACTTC.

This rearrangement joins TRBV30 to TRBJ1-1, with D perhaps TRBD1 (6 bases). CDR3 size: 12 residues. Germline CDR1 is GTSNPN and CDR2 is SVGIG (reference sequence). V was clipped by 3 bases and J by 8 bases, with 13 bases between them. The CDR3 DNA reads TGTGCCTGGAGACTCTGGGGGCGGGAAGCTTTCTTT. Protein: CAWRLWGREAFF.

The chain carries TRBV15 and TRBJ2-1; weak D call: TRBD2 (6 bases). The CDR3 consists of 15 residues. Per germline, CDR1 LNHNV and CDR2 YYDKDF (reference sequence). Trimming shortened V by 0 bases and J by 0 bases, and 6 bases separated the two germline ends. CDR3 sequence: CATSREGGSYNEQFF. The CDR3 region has the DNA TGTGCCACCAGCAGAGAGGGGGGCTCCTACAATGAGCAGTTCTTC.

The chain recombines TRBV29-1 with TRBJ1-6; no clear D. Germline values: CDR1 SQVTM, CDR2 ANQGSEA. This CDR3 region has 13 residues. The V and J ends lost 6 bases and 10 bases respectively, with 16 bases between them. The CDR3 is CSVRTDVSSPLHF. The CDR3 bases are TGCAGCGTACGGACCGACGTTTCGTCACCCCTCCACTTT. Full variable domain (rest looked up from reference TRBV29-1 and TRBJ1-6): SAVISQKPSRDICQRGTSLTIQCQVDSQVTMMFWYRQQPGQSLTLIATANQGSEATYESGFVIDKFPISRPNLTFSTLTVSNMSPEDSSIYLCSVRTDVSSPLHFGNGTRLTVT.

The V and J genes are TRBV5-1 and TRBJ2-5, with 8 bases that match TRBD1. Germline values: CDR1 SGHRS, CDR2 YFSETQ. V shed 3 bases and J 6 bases; nucleotides not matched to a gene: 10. This CDR3 comprises 15 residues. For the CDR3, the DNA is TGCGCCAGCAGCTCCGTGACAGGGGATGTAAAGACCCAGTACTTC. Protein product: CASSSVTGDVKTQYF. The whole variable domain, filled in from reference TRBV5-1 and TRBJ2-5, reads KAGVTQTPRYLIKTRGQQVTLSCSPISGHRSVSWYQQTPGQGLQFLFEYFSETQRNKGNFPGRFSGRQFSNSRSEMNVSTLELGDSALYLCASSSVTGDVKTQYFGPGTRLLVL.

This clone was detected a few times. CDR3 DNA: TGCGCCAGCAGCTTCCGATTCCGGGACAATCAAGAGACCCAGTACTTC. Translated, it gives CASSFRFRDNQETQYF. The V call is TRBV5-1, the J call TRBJ2-5; tentative D call: TRBD1 (6 bases). The CDR3 is made up of 16 amino acids. Germline CDR1 reads SGHRS; CDR2 reads YFSETQ. Trimming removed 2 bases from V and 2 bases from J, with 16 bases in between.

This clone appeared a few times. This chain joins TRBV15 and TRBJ1-5; no definite D call. The CDR3 covers 12 residues. Germline-derived CDR1 and CDR2 are LNHNV and YYDKDF (reference sequence). Between the trimmed V and J ends, which lost 0 bases and 9 bases, there was a span of 6 bases. The CDR3, as DNA: TGTGCCACCAGCAGAGATATAGGGCCCCAGCATTTT. Encoded protein: CATSRDIGPQHF.

The J gene is TRBJ2-3, the V gene TRBV14; D might be TRBD1 (5 bases). Germline CDR1 reads SGHDN; CDR2 reads FVKESK. Trimming took off 2 bases at V and 4 bases at J, with 13 bases between the two ends. The CDR3 totals 15 residues. CDR3 bases: TGTGCCAGCAGCCAATTTTCAGGGCTAGCAGATACGCAGTATTTT. Its protein is CASSQFSGLADTQYF.

The chain couples TRBV6-1 to TRBJ2-5, with a weak D call TRBD1 (6 bases). CDR1 and CDR2 (germline): MNHNS, SASEGT. This CDR3 region has 14 residues. Trimming left V 4 bases short and J 1 base short, with 10 bases between. CDR3 in amino acids: CASSVDRTQETQYF. DNA of the CDR3: TGTGCCAGCAGTGTCGACAGGACCCAAGAGACCCAGTACTTC.

The gene calls are TRBV6-5 and TRBJ1-1, with TRBD1 as a possible D gene (6 bases). The CDR3 spans 14 residues. Deletions cut 5 bases from V and 4 bases from J, with 14 bases between. CDR1 is MNHEY and CDR2 is SVGAGI in the germline V gene. CDR3 amino acids: CASSIQGFGTEAFF. The CDR3 DNA follows: TGTGCCAGCAGTATCCAGGGGTTCGGCACTGAAGCTTTCTTT.

To note about this clone: Within the sample, other DNA sequences also encode this same CDR3. This sequence joins TRBV5-1 and TRBJ1-3; 7 bases fit TRBD1. V shed 5 bases and J 0 bases; nucleotides not matched to a gene: 14. Germline-derived CDR1 and CDR2 are SGHRS and YFSETQ. This CDR3 has 18 amino acids. As DNA, the CDR3 is TGCGCCAGCAGACCCTCTCCTGGACAGGAGCTCTCTGGAAACACCATATATTTT. Translated: CASRPSPGQELSGNTIYF.

CDR3 in DNA: TGTGCCAGCAGTCCTACAGTAGGGGTCGACGAGCAGTACTTC. This sequence encodes CASSPTVGVDEQYF. V is TRBV5-4 and J is TRBJ2-5; weak D call: TRBD1 (5 bases). The J call is uncertain, as TRBJ2-7 better fits the DNA end. CDR1 and CDR2 from the germline V gene are SGHNT and YYREEE (reference sequence). There are 14 residues in the CDR3.

The chain carries TRBV29-1 and TRBJ2-7; 11 nucleotides line up with TRBD1. The junction had 7 bases not matched to a gene; V was cut back by 5 bases and J by 7 bases. Germline V gene lookup returns CDR1 SQVTM and CDR2 ANQGSEA. The CDR3 is 13 amino acids. The CDR3: CSVQGTGGSEQYF. In DNA form, the CDR3 reads TGCAGCGTTCAAGGGACAGGGGGATCGGAGCAGTACTTC.

The chain employs TRBV2 and TRBJ2-6; D remains ambiguous. Germline-derived CDR1 and CDR2 are SNHLY and FYNNEI. Trimming removed 5 bases at V and 4 bases at J, with 12 bases between. The CDR3 length is 15 residues. The CDR3 loop is CASSPRPVGANVLTF. The CDR3 DNA reads TGTGCCAGCAGTCCTCGACCCGTGGGGGCCAACGTCCTGACTTTC.